This TCR beta chain was documented in a study of CXCR3-negative and CXCR3-positive naive CD8 T cells. Germline CDR1 SGHRS, CDR2 YFSETQ. The CDR3 is 19 amino acids. Libraries were UMI-labeled 5' RACE TRB cDNA. TCRdb re-called the 5' RACE reads; one entry per CDR3 protein, DNA not given. The sample table sets out approximately 47,000 distinct CDR3 sequences. This TCR came from a human donor in good health. Some clones in this sample may be carry-over from other donors' samples. Input material: naive CXCR3- CD8+ T cells from blood. The subset here: CD45RO-CCR7+CD27+CD95- naive CD8+ T cells lacking CXCR3 (TNR3-). The chain uses TRBV5-1 and TRBJ2-7; TCRdb picks TRBD1, but there is no DNA to check that call. CDR3: CASSLAGPGTGPTLYEQYF.